Below, 32 T cell receptor beta chains from the same sample are listed, as sequenced in a study of spatial heterogeneity in lung cancer (dated by TCRdb to about 2019). The intended sense of this specimen's time point label: sample taken at primary tumor resection. Whole RNA extracted from tumor and nontumor lung tissue, or from cryopreserved PBMC samples, was used for TCR sequencing without cell sorting. Libraries were made using 5' RACE. The listed sequencing device is NextSeq 500. TCRdb applied fastp at Q25 and MiXCR to the public reads, then kept only in-frame beta chains. CDR3 protein duplicates are merged, each entry listing the most common genes and DNA. For this sample the table gives about 14,000 distinct CDR3 sequences, of which about 10% were detected only once. The ten biggest clones cover approximately 30% of the sample. Sample: PBMCs, taken at surgery. These receptors were collected from a female donor with early-stage non-small cell lung cancer.

The V call is TRBV13, the J call TRBJ2-7, with D perhaps matching TRBD2 (7 bases). This CDR3 spans 16 amino acids. Germline V gene sequence: CDR1 PRHDT, CDR2 FYEKMQ (reference sequence). Trimming stripped 5 bases from V and 1 base from J, with 18 bases between. The CDR3 here is CASSPDGGGPSYEQYF. For the CDR3, the DNA is TGTGCCAGCAGCCCAGATGGGGGGGGCCCATCCTACGAGCAGTACTTC.

This clonotype appeared many times. The chain couples TRBV20-1 to TRBJ2-5; maybe TRBD1 (5 bases). Germline CDR1 reads DFQATT; CDR2 reads SNEGSKA (reference sequence). V dropped 2 bases and J dropped 4 bases, with 11 bases sitting between them. The CDR3 is 13 amino acids. Written as DNA, the CDR3 is TGCAGTGCTAGACCCCCGCAGGGAGAGACCCAGTACTTC. It yields the protein CSARPPQGETQYF.

This clonotype was found many times. The rearrangement uses TRBV10-3 and TRBJ2-7; 7 bases are a match to TRBD2. CDR1 is ENHRY, CDR2 SYGVKD, per germline. Losses at the gene ends were 5 bases for V and 0 bases for J; bases not matched to a gene: 7. CDR3 length equals 15 residues. The CDR3 DNA reads TGTGCCATCAGTATCTTGCGGGGGAGCTCCTACGAGCAGTACTTC. Translated, it gives CAISILRGSSYEQYF.

The gene calls are TRBV6-6 and TRBJ2-3, with 7 bases that match TRBD2. This CDR3 has 15 residues. Germline CDR1 is MNHNY and CDR2 is SVGAGI (reference sequence). The ends lost 8 bases at V and 1 base at J; junction bases unmatched: 9. CDR3 DNA sequence: TGTGCCAGCTCTGGCGCTAGCGGTCGCACAGATACGCAGTATTTT. Protein sequence: CASSGASGRTDTQYF.

The chain links TRBV20-1 to TRBJ1-1; 7 bases map to TRBD1. V was clipped by 6 bases and J by 0 bases; unmatched bases: 4. From germline, CDR1 is DFQATT and CDR2 SNEGSKA (reference sequence). This CDR3 is built from 13 residues. As DNA, the CDR3 is TGCAGTGCATCGGGACAGATGAACACTGAAGCTTTCTTT. It is translated as CSASGQMNTEAFF.

This clonotype was seen ten or more times. The chain links TRBV7-2 to TRBJ1-6; D is perhaps TRBD1 (6 bases). The CDR3 totals 15 residues. Trimming took 1 base from V and 3 from J, leaving 7 bases between them. Per germline, CDR1 SGHTA and CDR2 FQGNSA. The DNA for the CDR3 is TGTGCCAGCAGCTTAGGCAGGGGCTATAATTCACCCCTCCACTTT. Amino acids: CASSLGRGYNSPLHF. Full variable domain (rest looked up from reference TRBV7-2 and TRBJ1-6): GAGVSQSPSNKVTEKGKDVELRCDPISGHTALYWYRQSLGQGLEFLIYFQGNSAPDKSGLPSDRFSAERTGGSVSTLTIQRTQQEDSAVYLCASSLGRGYNSPLHFGNGTRLTVT.

V is TRBV12-3 or TRBV12-4 and J is TRBJ2-2, with 12 bases aligning to TRBD2. The CDR3 spans 17 residues. Trimming cost V 2 bases and J 6 bases; bases outside gene matches: 7. CDR3 sequence: CASSLPPSGGASGELFF. CDR3 DNA sequence: TGTGCCAGCAGTTTACCCCCTAGCGGGGGGGCCTCCGGGGAGCTGTTTTTT.

With respect to this clonotype: A single base separates this from a much larger clone, so it may be a read error. This chain joins TRBV7-2 and TRBJ2-7; D is uncertain. CDR3 length equals 14 residues. Germline V gives CDR1 SGHTA, CDR2 FQGNSA. The CDR3 loop reads CVSSLGGSSYEQYF. The CDR3 DNA is TGTGTCAGCAGCTTAGGCGGCAGTTCCTACGAGCAGTACTTC. The whole variable domain, remainder taken from reference TRBV7-2 and TRBJ2-7, is GAGVSQSPSNKVTEKGKDVELRCDPISGHTALYWYRQSLGQGLEFLIYFQGNSAPDKSGLPSDRFSAERTGGSVSTLTIQRTQQEDSAVYLCVSSLGGSSYEQYFGPGTRLTVT.

This clonotype was observed at least ten times. The chain is built from TRBV3-1 and TRBJ1-2; weak D call: TRBD1 (5 bases). V lost 5 bases and J lost 5, with 15 bases in between. This CDR3 has 14 residues. Germline-derived CDR1 and CDR2 are LGHDT and YNNKEL (reference sequence). CDR3 in DNA: TGTGCCAGCAGCTTTTCGGGGGGACTGTATGGCTACACCTTC. Protein: CASSFSGGLYGYTF. The whole variable domain, remainder taken from reference TRBV3-1 and TRBJ1-2, is DTAVSQTPKYLVTQMGNDKSIKCEQNLGHDTMYWYKQDSKKFLKIMFSYNNKELIINETVPNRFSPKSPDKAHLNLHINSLELGDSAVYFCASSFSGGLYGYTFGSGTRLTVV.

The rearrangement joins TRBV28 to TRBJ2-7; D might be TRBD2 (5 bases). The CDR3 totals 11 residues. The V and J ends lost 6 bases and 6 bases respectively, with 9 bases between them. From germline, CDR1 is MDHEN and CDR2 SYDVKM. CDR3 DNA: TGTGCCAGCAGCGATGGGAGCGAGCAGTACTTC. Amino acid sequence: CASSDGSEQYF.

This clonotype was observed many times. The CDR3 region has the DNA TGTGCCAGCAGCGTCGGGACTAGCGGCCGGCGGGTCGGAGAGACCCAGTACTTC. Protein: CASSVGTSGRRVGETQYF. V is TRBV9 and J is TRBJ2-5; 11 bases line up with TRBD2. The CDR3 loop spans 18 amino acids. Germline trimming cut 2 bases from V and 4 bases from J; bases unmatched to any gene: 13. Germline CDR1 and CDR2: SGDLS and YYNGEE.

This clonotype was picked up a small number of times. This rearrangement joins TRBV30 to TRBJ1-2, with D uncertain. This CDR3 has 9 amino acids. V lost 8 bases to trimming and J lost 8 bases, with 9 bases between them. Germline CDR1 and CDR2: GTSNPN and SVGIG (reference sequence). The CDR3: CALEPGYTF. The DNA of the CDR3 is TGTGCCCTGGAACCGGGCTACACCTTC.

V and J are TRBV29-1 and TRBJ1-4; a weak D match, TRBD1 (6 bases). CDR3 length: 14 residues. The germline V gene encodes CDR1 SQVTM and CDR2 ANQGSEA. Trimming stripped 4 bases from V and 0 bases from J, with 9 bases between. The CDR3 nucleotides read TGCAGCGTTGCTAGGGGGACAACTAATGAAAAACTGTTTTTT. It translates to CSVARGTTNEKLFF.

V usage is TRBV14 and J usage is TRBJ1-2; unclear D gene. CDR3 size: 16 residues. CDR1 SGHDN and CDR2 FVKESK come from the germline V gene. Deletions cut 7 bases from V and 0 bases from J, with 18 bases between. CDR3: CASTLTPRKANYGYTF. The CDR3 DNA is TGTGCCAGCACCCTTACTCCCCGGAAAGCTAACTATGGCTACACCTTC.

This clonotype has only a few counts. The rearrangement joins TRBV3-1 to TRBJ1-5, with D unresolved. The CDR3 has 14 amino acids. Trimming left V 4 bases short and J 0 bases short, with 7 bases between. Germline lookup yields CDR1 LGHDT and CDR2 YNNKEL (reference sequence). This CDR3 is CASSPAHSNQPQHF. The CDR3 DNA is TGTGCCAGCAGCCCGGCACATAGCAATCAGCCCCAGCATTTT.

This clonotype was seen at least ten times. The chain employs TRBV18 and TRBJ1-1; TRBD1 aligns across 7 bases. This CDR3 has 14 residues. Germline assignment: CDR1 KGHSH and CDR2 LQKENI. V lost 5 bases, J lost 5 bases, and 8 bases stayed unmatched. CDR3 DNA sequence: TGTGCCAGCTCAACGACAGGGAGTCGGACTGAAGCTTTCTTT. It encodes CASSTTGSRTEAFF.

The chain recombines TRBV19 with TRBJ2-3, with D perhaps being TRBD1 or TRBD2 (5 bases each). V lost 10 bases, J lost 1 base, and 15 bases lay in between. The CDR3 length is 14 residues. Germline V gene data show CDR1 as LNHDA and CDR2 as SQIVND (reference sequence). CDR3: CATKTRDGTDTQYF. CDR3 sequence (DNA): TGTGCCACCAAAACCCGGGACGGCACAGATACGCAGTATTTT. Full variable domain (outside the CDR3, taken from reference TRBV19 and TRBJ2-3): DGGITQSPKYLFRKEGQNVTLSCEQNLNHDAMYWYRQDPGQGLRLIYYSQIVNDFQKGDIAEGYSVSREKKESFPLTVTSAQKNPTAFYLCATKTRDGTDTQYFGPGTRLTVL.

This clonotype was recorded many times. This rearrangement joins TRBV7-8 to TRBJ2-1; TRBD2 matches 11 bases. The CDR3 is made up of 14 amino acids. Germline V lookup: CDR1 SGHVS, CDR2 FQNEAQ. The V segment lost 4 bases and the J segment 9 bases; nucleotides outside the gene matches: 5. CDR3 residues: CASSWGTSGGEQFF. Written as DNA, the CDR3 is TGTGCCAGCAGCTGGGGGACTAGCGGAGGTGAGCAGTTCTTC.

The chain employs TRBV5-1 and TRBJ2-1; the D gene could be TRBD1 or TRBD2 (6 bases each). Trimming pared 4 bases from V and 7 bases from J, leaving 18 bases between. This CDR3 comprises 15 residues. The germline gives CDR1 SGHRS, CDR2 YFSETQ. The CDR3, as DNA: TGCGCCAGCAGCGGCTCGGGGGCAGGAGGGAATGAGCAGTTCTTC. Translated, it gives CASSGSGAGGNEQFF. Combining the CDR3 with reference TRBV5-1 and TRBJ2-1 gives the whole variable domain KAGVTQTPRYLIKTRGQQVTLSCSPISGHRSVSWYQQTPGQGLQFLFEYFSETQRNKGNFPGRFSGRQFSNSRSEMNVSTLELGDSALYLCASSGSGAGGNEQFFGPGTRLTVL.

The J gene is TRBJ2-3, the V gene TRBV5-1; D is undetermined. Germline assignment: CDR1 SGHRS and CDR2 YFSETQ. The germline V and J ends were trimmed by 4 bases and 4 bases, with 10 bases remaining between them. This CDR3 contains 13 residues. CDR3 DNA sequence: TGCGCCAGCAGCCCCACGGTGGCAGATACGCAGTATTTT. The encoded protein is CASSPTVADTQYF.

The rearrangement uses TRBV2 and TRBJ2-2, with 9 bases fitting TRBD2. V gave up 11 bases and J gave up 4 bases; unmatched junction bases: 11. The germline CDR1 and CDR2 sequences are SNHLY and FYNNEI. This CDR3 region has 15 residues. For the CDR3, the DNA is TGTGCCCACAAACCGGGACTAGCCTCCACCGGGGAGCTGTTTTTT. Protein: CAHKPGLASTGELFF. Drawing the rest from reference TRBV2 and TRBJ2-2, the complete variable domain is EPEVTQTPSHQVTQMGQEVILRCVPISNHLYFYWYRQILGQKVEFLVSFYNNEISEKSEIFDDQFSVERPDGSNFTLKIRSTKLEDSAMYFCAHKPGLASTGELFFGEGSRLTVL.

This clonotype was seen more than once but under ten times. The chain employs TRBV7-9 and TRBJ2-5; 10 bases map to TRBD2. Germline V gene sequence: CDR1 SEHNR, CDR2 FQNEAQ (reference sequence). This CDR3 spans 17 amino acids. The V gene end was trimmed by 5 bases and the J gene end by 4 bases; junction bases not matched to a gene: 13. The CDR3 is CASSPHPGTSVGETQYF. CDR3 DNA sequence: TGTGCCAGCAGCCCGCATCCCGGGACTAGCGTGGGAGAGACCCAGTACTTC.

V and J are TRBV6-2 or TRBV6-3 and TRBJ2-1; D is possibly TRBD1 or TRBD2 (5 bases each). Trimming shortened V by 2 bases and J by 8 bases, and 16 bases separated the two germline ends. Germline CDR1 is MNHEY and CDR2 is SVGEGT. This CDR3 region has 15 residues. The chain's CDR3 is CASSYPTSGRDEQFF. The CDR3 DNA reads as TGTGCCAGCAGTTACCCCACGTCGGGGCGGGATGAGCAGTTCTTC.

Concerning this clonotype: A much larger clone sits a single nucleotide away, making a read error possible. The V and J genes are TRBV25-1 and TRBJ1-6; no clear D. The CDR3 has 12 residues. Germline assignment: CDR1 MGHDK and CDR2 SYGVNS. CDR3 bases: TGTGCCAGCAGTTCGAGTGCGCCACCCCTCTACTTT. Translation gives CASSSSAPPLYF.

This clonotype was detected a few times. The genes are TRBV6-6 and TRBJ2-7; 9 bases agree with TRBD2. This CDR3 has 17 amino acids. Germline CDR1 and CDR2: MNHNY and SVGAGI (reference sequence). Trimming cost V 7 bases and J 2 bases; bases outside gene matches: 15. The CDR3 sequence is CASTPFSGGSFTYEQYF. The DNA of the CDR3 is TGTGCCAGCACCCCGTTTAGCGGGGGTTCCTTTACCTACGAGCAGTACTTC.

The sample holds many counts of this clonotype. This chain connects TRBV18 to TRBJ2-3; D might be TRBD2 (5 bases). Trimming shortened V by 2 bases and J by 2 bases, and 8 bases separated the two germline ends. The CDR3 spans 14 residues. The germline gives CDR1 KGHSH, CDR2 LQKENI. In DNA form, the CDR3 reads TGTGCCAGCTCACCAGGACTCCCCACAGATACGCAGTATTTT. Its protein product is CASSPGLPTDTQYF.

This clonotype has only a few counts. V usage is TRBV19 and J usage is TRBJ1-1; tentatively, D is TRBD1 (5 bases). Trimming shortened V by 3 bases and J by 13 bases, and 15 bases separated the two germline ends. Germline V gene sequence: CDR1 LNHDA, CDR2 SQIVND (reference sequence). The CDR3 totals 12 residues. The CDR3 region has the DNA TGTGCCAGTAGTATGCTCCCGGGACCTGGTTTCTTT. It translates to CASSMLPGPGFF.

This clonotype was counted at least ten times. This rearrangement joins TRBV5-1 to TRBJ1-1; no clear D. The germline V and J ends were trimmed by 3 bases and 1 base, with 13 bases remaining between them. The CDR3 contains 15 residues. The V gene's germline CDR1 is SGHRS and CDR2 YFSETQ. Written as DNA, the CDR3 is TGCGCCAGCAGCTCTTTCCCGGGCCCGAACACTGAAGCTTTCTTT. Amino acid sequence: CASSSFPGPNTEAFF.

This clonotype occurred a few times. The chain uses TRBV23-1 and TRBJ2-1; TRBD1 agrees at 11 bases. TRBV23-1 is reported as an ORF; its role is uncertain. The CDR3 covers 18 residues. V lost 3 bases to trimming and J lost 6 bases; unmatched junction nucleotides: 13. The CDR3 bases are TGCGCCAGCAGTCACTCAAACATGGACAGGGGGCCGTTCAATGAGCAGTTCTTC. It yields the protein CASSHSNMDRGPFNEQFF.

This clonotype was seen ten or more times. V gene TRBV6-1 combines with J gene TRBJ1-1; D ambiguous. The CDR3 sequence is 14 residues long. Trimming left V 1 base short and J 6 bases short, with 12 bases between. The germline V gene has CDR1 MNHNS and CDR2 SASEGT. The CDR3 reads CASSEGWDRSEAFF. CDR3 DNA: TGTGCCAGCAGTGAAGGATGGGATCGGTCTGAAGCTTTCTTT.

In the case of this clonotype: A junction end diverges from the germline sequence, so it may reflect a read error. This chain joins TRBV28 and TRBJ2-2; a weak D match, TRBD2 (5 bases). The CDR3 is made up of 16 amino acids. Germline V gene sequence: CDR1 MDHEN, CDR2 SYDVKM. CDR3 residues: CASSFSRHGNTGELSF. CDR3 bases: TGTGCCAGCAGTTTTAGTCGGCACGGGAACACCGGGGAGCTGTCTTTT.

This clonotype was recorded many times. The rearrangement uses TRBV5-1 and TRBJ1-5; D not resolved. The CDR3 loop spans 14 amino acids. CDR1 and CDR2 (germline): SGHRS, YFSETQ. V was trimmed by 0 bases and J by 1 base, leaving 5 bases between them. CDR3 DNA: TGCGCCAGCAGCTTGGGTAGCAGCAATCAGCCCCAGCATTTT. It translates to CASSLGSSNQPQHF.